These T cell receptor beta chains were read from a single sample in a study of OX40 agonist ivuxolimab in advanced cancers. Sequencing was performed with immunoSEQ multiplex PCR; in TCRdb, only in-frame clones are kept and a portion is missing. The data hold tens of thousands of clones, with more than 85% observed a single time. Sequenced material: CD4+ or CD8+ T cells sorted from blood, taken in a trial of the OX40 agonist ivuxolimab. The receptors derive from an adult with an advanced solid tumor such as melanoma, head and neck, liver or kidney cancer. The CDR3 runs from the conserved cysteine through the conserved F or W.

j_gene,v_gene,CDR3aa
TRBJ1-5,TRBV11-2,CASSQKRTGRGNQPQHF
TRBJ2-1,TRBV10-2,CASTSGGAGEQFF
TRBJ1-1,TRBV27,CASRNKAGGVVVNTEAFF
TRBJ1-3,TRBV2,CASSEWNTIYF
TRBJ2-4,TRBV5-1,CASSLEVGPLGKNIQYF
TRBJ2-3,TRBV4-1,CASSHELAGLSTDTQYF
TRBJ1-1,TRBV19,CASSSNPPRQGTTEAFF
TRBJ1-2,TRBV5-4,CASSLTGYGYTF
TRBJ1-2,TRBV5-6,CASSVQGYSGYTF
TRBJ2-1,TRBV7-3,CASSLTTSTVTSAEQFF
TRBJ2-7,TRBV19,CASSIGGTGASYEQYF
TRBJ1-1,TRBV6-1,CASSEFFFGTATEAFF
TRBJ1-2,TRBV5-4,CASSSQAGRVYGYTF
TRBJ1-2,TRBV7-9,CASSLSGVSDGYTF
TRBJ2-2,TRBV5-1,CASRVQPDGTGELFF
TRBJ1-2,TRBV30,CAWSLGINYGYTF
TRBJ2-3,TRBV19,CASSIVTGGTDTQYF
TRBJ1-1,TRBV7-2,CASSLVPQGAMRGNTEAFF
TRBJ1-3,TRBV4-1,CASSQGTASGNTIYF
TRBJ1-6,TRBV7-8,CASSLRHRDGNSPLHF
TRBJ1-1,TRBV2,CASSDLWPPRSEEAFF
TRBJ1-4,TRBV6-1,CASSDGGSNEKLFF
TRBJ2-7,TRBV30,CAWSVNSYEQYF
TRBJ2-3,TRBV7-9,CASSPWTGVEDTQYF
TRBJ2-2,TRBV6-1,CASSVREHTGELFF